The 27 T cell receptor beta chains below come from one sample, sequenced in a study of blood T cell repertoires in COVID-19. The repertoire was sequenced with immunoSEQ multiplex PCR; TCRdb's copy has only in-frame clones and lacks some. The table shows roughly 32,000 clones, with 85% to 95% occurring only once. The sequenced material came from peripheral blood. The receptors here all came from a male donor with active COVID-19.

CDR3 sequence: CATSDRDSNGYTF. The CDR3 region has the DNA TGTGCCACCAGTGACCGGGACAGCAACGGCTACACCTTC. The chain couples TRBV24-1 to TRBJ1-2; 7 nucleotides agree with TRBD1. J lost 8 bases, V lost 4 bases, and 6 bases had no gene match. CDR1 is KGHDR and CDR2 is SFDVKD in the germline V gene. The CDR3 extends over 13 amino acids.

This chain links TRBV11-3 with TRBJ1-1, with 7 bases identical to TRBD1. The trim removed 5 bases at V and 1 base at J, leaving 7 bases unmatched. The CDR3 contains 15 residues. Germline V gene data show CDR1 as SGHNT and CDR2 as YENEEA. The CDR3, as DNA: TGTGCCAGCAGCCCAGGGGGTATAACGAACACTGAAGCTTTCTTT. Its translation is CASSPGGITNTEAFF.

This clone was observed a single time. V gene TRBV10-1 combines with J gene TRBJ2-7; D perhaps matches TRBD1 (5 bases). The CDR3 runs 12 residues. The V and J ends lost 6 bases and 6 bases respectively, with 12 bases between them. CDR1 and CDR2 from the germline V gene are WNHNN and SYGVQD (reference sequence). The CDR3 reads CASSFQGGEQYF. Here the CDR3 DNA reads TGCGCCAGCAGCTTCCAGGGCGGCGAGCAGTACTTC.

The chain carries TRBV4-3 and TRBJ2-7, with 8 bases fitting TRBD1. CDR3 size: 18 residues. V lost 0 bases to trimming and J lost 2 bases; unmatched junction nucleotides: 12. Germline V gene sequence: CDR1 LGHNA, CDR2 YSLEER. In DNA form, the CDR3 reads TGCGCCAGCAGCCAAGAGTCAGGGGGCGCTTCTACCCCCTACGAGCAGTACTTC. It yields the protein CASSQESGGASTPYEQYF.

This clone has only one observation. This sequence joins TRBV27 and TRBJ2-7; TRBD1 matches 7 bases. This CDR3 is 15 amino acids long. The V and J ends lost 4 bases and 4 bases, in that order; junction bases with no gene match: 10. CDR1 and CDR2 from the germline V gene are MNHEY and SMNVEV (reference sequence). CDR3 DNA: TGTGCCAGCAGTTCGACCGGGACAGCTAGTTACGAGCAGTACTTC. Its protein is CASSSTGTASYEQYF.

This chain links TRBV3-1 (or the pseudogene TRBV3-2) with TRBJ2-3, with a possible D match to TRBD2 (6 bases). The V and J ends lost 4 bases and 1 base respectively, with 9 bases between them. Germline V gene lookup returns CDR1 LGHDT and CDR2 YNNKEL (reference sequence). The CDR3 has 14 amino acids. The CDR3: CASSPTGGTDTQYF. Here the CDR3 DNA reads TGTGCCAGCAGCCCGACGGGGGGCACAGATACGCAGTATTTT.

This rearrangement joins TRBV7-3 to TRBJ2-2, with D hard to call. Germline-derived CDR1 and CDR2 are SGHTA and FQGTGA. V was cut by 8 bases and J by 2 bases, with 18 bases left in between. The CDR3 extends over 16 amino acids. For the CDR3, the DNA is TGTGCCAGCGCCCCGCCTTTGGGCCTCAACACCGGGGAGCTGTTTTTT. Its protein is CASAPPLGLNTGELFF.

V gene TRBV6-6 combines with J gene TRBJ2-2; 7 nucleotides agree with TRBD1. V was pared by 5 bases and J by 1 base, with 1 base of the junction left unmatched. The CDR3 spans 14 residues. Looked up from germline, CDR1 is MNHNY and CDR2 is SVGAGI (reference sequence). The CDR3 region has the DNA TGTGCCAGCAGTAGACAGGGGAACACCGGGGAGCTGTTTTTT. This sequence encodes CASSRQGNTGELFF.

This clone was counted once. The genes are TRBV19 and TRBJ1-4, with D maybe TRBD1 (5 bases). Germline CDR1 is LNHDA and CDR2 is SQIVND (reference sequence). The CDR3 spans 16 residues. The ends were cut back, 7 bases at V and 0 bases at J, with 15 bases in the middle. CDR3 DNA: TGTGCCAGTAATGACTTAAGGGGTGCAACTAATGAAAAACTGTTTTTT. Residues: CASNDLRGATNEKLFF.

This chain joins TRBV3-1 (or the pseudogene TRBV3-2) and TRBJ2-2; 12 nucleotides match TRBD1. The CDR3 has 15 amino acids. Germline V gene lookup returns CDR1 LGHDT and CDR2 YNNKEL (reference sequence). With V trimmed by 8 bases and J by 10 bases, 11 bases remained unmatched. The CDR3 spells CASGKGQGARAELFF. CDR3 sequence (DNA): TGTGCCAGCGGGAAGGGACAGGGGGCGCGGGCGGAGCTGTTTTTT.

This chain uses TRBV5-1 with TRBJ1-2; 9 nucleotides align to TRBD1. Germline V CDR1 and CDR2: SGHRS, YFSETQ. The CDR3 is 16 residues long. After removal of 3 bases from V and 4 bases from J, the junction contained 10 bases not matched to a gene. This CDR3 reads CASSSGTGRVSYGYTF. In DNA, the CDR3 is TGCGCCAGCAGCTCCGGGACAGGGAGAGTTAGCTATGGCTACACCTTC.

The V call is TRBV19, the J call TRBJ1-5; 10 nucleotides line up with TRBD1. The length of the CDR3 is 16 residues. CDR1 is LNHDA and CDR2 is SQIVND in the germline V gene (reference sequence). The ends lost 3 bases at V and 4 bases at J; junction bases unmatched: 6. CDR3 amino acids: CASSISDRGVNQPQHF. CDR3 sequence (DNA): TGTGCCAGTAGTATCTCGGACAGGGGGGTAAATCAGCCCCAGCATTTT. The full variable domain, in which reference TRBV19 and TRBJ1-5 provide the parts outside the CDR3, is DGGITQSPKYLFRKEGQNVTLSCEQNLNHDAMYWYRQDPGQGLRLIYYSQIVNDFQKGDIAEGYSVSREKKESFPLTVTSAQKNPTAFYLCASSISDRGVNQPQHFGDGTRLSIL.

J is TRBJ1-6 and V is TRBV5-5, with a tentative D call TRBD1 (6 bases). Germline assignment: CDR1 SGHKS and CDR2 YYEKEE (reference sequence). Deletions cut 2 bases from V and 7 bases from J, with 16 bases between. The CDR3 length is 16 residues. Here the CDR3 DNA reads TGTGCCAGCAGCTTCTTCGCAGGGGCTTTCAATTCACCCCTCCACTTT. Translated: CASSFFAGAFNSPLHF.

The V gene is TRBV5-1, the J gene TRBJ2-5, with TRBD2 matching over 7 bases. The germline V gene encodes CDR1 SGHRS and CDR2 YFSETQ. V gave up 0 bases and J gave up 5 bases; unmatched junction bases: 1. The CDR3 length is 13 residues. This CDR3 reads CASSLALAETQYF. The CDR3 region has the DNA TGCGCCAGCAGCTTGGCACTAGCGGAGACCCAGTACTTC. Full variable domain (outside the CDR3, taken from reference TRBV5-1 and TRBJ2-5): KAGVTQTPRYLIKTRGQQVTLSCSPISGHRSVSWYQQTPGQGLQFLFEYFSETQRNKGNFPGRFSGRQFSNSRSEMNVSTLELGDSALYLCASSLALAETQYFGPGTRLLVL.

The rearrangement joins TRBV5-6 to TRBJ1-3; D not certain. Germline V gene lookup returns CDR1 SGHDT and CDR2 YYEEEE. V was trimmed by 1 base and J by 0 bases, leaving 17 bases between them. This CDR3 spans 18 amino acids. The CDR3: CASSLFFPSYISGNTIYF. The CDR3, as DNA: TGTGCCAGCAGCTTGTTTTTCCCCTCTTATATCTCTGGAAACACCATATATTTT.

This chain links TRBV2 with TRBJ1-2; 8 bases map to TRBD1. V trimming: 4 bases; J trimming: 5 bases; junction bases outside the gene matches: 6. The CDR3 contains 14 residues. Germline V gene lookup returns CDR1 SNHLY and CDR2 FYNNEI. CDR3 protein: CASSVGQGTYGYTF. The CDR3 DNA follows: TGTGCCAGCAGTGTAGGACAGGGAACTTATGGCTACACCTTC.

The rearrangement uses TRBV19 and TRBJ1-6; 7 bases are shared with TRBD1. Trimming removed 9 bases from V and 2 bases from J; junction bases left unmatched: 7. Germline CDR1 LNHDA, CDR2 SQIVND (reference sequence). The CDR3 has 15 residues. The CDR3 DNA reads as TGTGCCAGCTCGGCGGGACAGACCTATAATTCACCCCTCCACTTT. It is translated as CASSAGQTYNSPLHF.

V and J are TRBV2 and TRBJ1-3; D is undetermined. CDR3 length: 13 residues. The V end was cut by 4 bases, the J end by 0 bases, with 4 bases between. Germline lookup yields CDR1 SNHLY and CDR2 FYNNEI. The CDR3 region is CASSGDSGNTIYF. In DNA, the CDR3 is TGTGCCAGCAGTGGAGACTCTGGAAACACCATATATTTT.

This sequence joins TRBV21-1 and TRBJ1-5; the D call in the table, TRBD1, was not verified against the DNA. TRBV21-1 is recorded as a pseudogene. The CDR3 loop spans 18 amino acids. CDR3 sequence: CASSKDGQGFYSNQPQHF. CDR3 coding DNA: TGTGCCAGCAGCAAAGATGGGCAGGGGTTCTATAGCAATCAGCCCCAGCATTTT.

V is TRBV7-3 and J is TRBJ1-2; 10 positions agree with TRBD1. J was trimmed by 8 bases and V by 2 bases; bases with no gene match: 5. The germline V gene has CDR1 SGHTA and CDR2 FQGTGA. The CDR3 contains 14 residues. CDR3 residues: CASSLPGTGEGYTF. CDR3 DNA: TGTGCCAGCAGCTTACCGGGGACAGGGGAAGGCTACACCTTC.

The chain is built from TRBV7-6 and TRBJ1-2; TRBD1 matches 9 bases. The ends lost 0 bases at V and 6 bases at J; junction bases unmatched: 5. The CDR3 is made up of 15 amino acids. The V gene's germline CDR1 is SGHVS and CDR2 FNYEAQ. The CDR3 here is CASSLAGQGVNGYTF. In DNA form, the CDR3 reads TGTGCCAGCAGCTTAGCGGGACAGGGAGTTAATGGCTACACCTTC.

The chain links TRBV6-5 to TRBJ1-5; D is unresolved. This CDR3 contains 14 residues. The germline V gene has CDR1 MNHEY and CDR2 SVGAGI. Trimming cost V 6 bases and J 3 bases, with 12 bases left between them. Written as DNA, the CDR3 is TGTGCCAGCAGACCTCCGGGGAACAATCAGCCCCAGCATTTT. It encodes CASRPPGNNQPQHF.

The J gene is TRBJ2-2, the V gene TRBV6-5; 11 bases are shared with TRBD1. The V gene end was trimmed by 5 bases and the J gene end by 4 bases; junction bases not matched to a gene: 3. The CDR3 extends over 15 amino acids. Germline V gene data show CDR1 as MNHEY and CDR2 as SVGAGI. The chain's CDR3 is CASSPDRGLTGELFF. The CDR3 nucleotides are TGTGCCAGCAGTCCGGACAGGGGGCTCACCGGGGAGCTGTTTTTT.

The V gene is TRBV5-1, the J gene TRBJ1-5; no clear D gene. The germline V and J ends were trimmed by 0 bases and 4 bases, with 5 bases remaining between them. Germline V gene data show CDR1 as SGHRS and CDR2 as YFSETQ. This CDR3 comprises 13 residues. CDR3 coding DNA: TGCGCCAGCAGCTTGGACAGTAATCAGCCCCAGCATTTT. This codes for CASSLDSNQPQHF.

This clone was detected only once. The rearrangement links TRBV11-2 to TRBJ2-1, with 7 bases that match TRBD1. J was trimmed by 0 bases and V by 3 bases; bases with no gene match: 5. CDR1 and CDR2 from the germline V gene are SGHAT and FQNNGV. This CDR3 is built from 16 residues. CDR3 bases: TGTGCCAGCAGCTTTCTCTCAGGGGGCTCCTACAATGAGCAGTTCTTC. This codes for CASSFLSGGSYNEQFF.

This chain connects TRBV6-1 to TRBJ1-1; TRBD1 agrees at 8 bases. After removal of 2 bases from V and 0 bases from J, the junction contained 5 bases not matched to a gene. The germline gives CDR1 MNHNS, CDR2 SASEGT. The length of the CDR3 is 16 residues. As DNA, the CDR3 is TGTGCCAGCAGTGAATCTCCAGGGGGCATGAACACTGAAGCTTTCTTT. Translated: CASSESPGGMNTEAFF.

This chain uses TRBV5-1 with TRBJ2-7, with D uncertain. V lost 1 base, J lost 1 base, and 9 bases lay in between. The CDR3 has 14 residues. Germline lookup yields CDR1 SGHRS and CDR2 YFSETQ. CDR3 nucleotide sequence: TGCGCCAGCAGCTTGATTCCAGATTCCTACGAGCAGTACTTC. Translating gives CASSLIPDSYEQYF.